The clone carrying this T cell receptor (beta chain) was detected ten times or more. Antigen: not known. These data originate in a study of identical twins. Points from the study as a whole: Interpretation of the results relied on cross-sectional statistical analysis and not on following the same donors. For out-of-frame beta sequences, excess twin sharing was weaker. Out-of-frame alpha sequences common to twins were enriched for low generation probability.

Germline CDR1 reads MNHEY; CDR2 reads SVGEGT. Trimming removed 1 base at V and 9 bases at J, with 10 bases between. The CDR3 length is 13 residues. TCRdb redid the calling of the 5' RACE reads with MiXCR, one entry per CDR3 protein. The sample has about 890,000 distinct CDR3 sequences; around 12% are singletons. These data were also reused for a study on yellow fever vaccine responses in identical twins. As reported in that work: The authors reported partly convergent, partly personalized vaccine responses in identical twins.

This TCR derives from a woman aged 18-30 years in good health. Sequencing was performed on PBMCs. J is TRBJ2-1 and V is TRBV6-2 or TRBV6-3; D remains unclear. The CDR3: CASSYFTTLEQFF. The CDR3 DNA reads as TGTGCCAGCAGTTACTTTACGACTCTTGAGCAGTTCTTC.